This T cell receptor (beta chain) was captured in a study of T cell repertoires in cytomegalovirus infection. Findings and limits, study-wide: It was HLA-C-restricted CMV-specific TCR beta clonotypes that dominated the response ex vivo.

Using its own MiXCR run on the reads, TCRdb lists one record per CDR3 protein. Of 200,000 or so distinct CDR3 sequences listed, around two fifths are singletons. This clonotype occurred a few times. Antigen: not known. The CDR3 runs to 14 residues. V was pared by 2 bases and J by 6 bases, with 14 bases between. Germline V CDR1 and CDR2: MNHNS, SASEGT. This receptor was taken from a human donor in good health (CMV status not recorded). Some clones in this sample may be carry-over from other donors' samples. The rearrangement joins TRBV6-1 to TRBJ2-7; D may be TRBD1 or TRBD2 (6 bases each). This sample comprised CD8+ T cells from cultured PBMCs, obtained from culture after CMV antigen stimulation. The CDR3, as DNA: TGTGCCAGCAGTGAACGAGAGGGGGGTCGCGAGCAGTACTTC. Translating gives CASSEREGGREQYF.